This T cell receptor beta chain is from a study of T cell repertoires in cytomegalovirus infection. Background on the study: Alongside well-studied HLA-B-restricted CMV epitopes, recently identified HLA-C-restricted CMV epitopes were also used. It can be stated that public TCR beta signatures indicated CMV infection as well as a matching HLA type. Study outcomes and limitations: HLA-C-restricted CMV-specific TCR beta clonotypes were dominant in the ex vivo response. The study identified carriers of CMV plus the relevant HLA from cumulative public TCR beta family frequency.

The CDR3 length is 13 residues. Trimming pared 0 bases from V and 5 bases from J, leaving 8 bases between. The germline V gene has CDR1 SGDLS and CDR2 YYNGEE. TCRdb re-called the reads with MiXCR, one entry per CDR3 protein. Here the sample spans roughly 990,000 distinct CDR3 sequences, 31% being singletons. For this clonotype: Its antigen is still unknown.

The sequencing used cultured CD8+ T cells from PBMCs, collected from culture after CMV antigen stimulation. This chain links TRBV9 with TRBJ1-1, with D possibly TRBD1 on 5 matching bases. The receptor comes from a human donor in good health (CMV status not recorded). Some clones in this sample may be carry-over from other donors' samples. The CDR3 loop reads CASSVVEGTEAFF. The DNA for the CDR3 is TGTGCCAGCAGCGTAGTGGAGGGGACTGAAGCTTTCTTT.